This is a list of T cell receptor beta chains from one sample in a study of blood T cell repertoires in COVID-19. Sequencing was performed with immunoSEQ multiplex PCR; in TCRdb, only in-frame clones are kept and a portion is missing. The repertoire holds under 85,000 clones, with 75% to 90% as singletons. Sequencing used peripheral blood. These receptors all come from a man in his 70s with active or convalescent COVID-19. Each CDR3 is given with its conserved first and last residue.

TRBV5-8	CASSRTGADTQYF
TRBV7-6	CASSLSQGARSNQPQHF
TRBV30	CAWDTSGGADTQYF
TRBV2	CASSVSINHEQYF
TRBV29-1	CSSDRGPGDTQYF
TRBV11-2	CASSSGQPNEKLFF
TRBV5-5	CASSLVTGSGNTIYF
TRBV7-9	CASSLPQGRTEAFF
TRBV27	CASSYRWTGELFF
TRBV11-3	CASSFRSGGRDTQYF
TRBV19	CASSARTGPNNQPQHF
TRBV19	CASSRHRGADQPQHF
TRBV7-8	CASSFLAGEPTDTQYF
TRBV24-1	CATSRTGNTEAFF
TRBV19	CASSIDLAGADTQYF
TRBV5-1	CASSLSGGGYTF
TRBV15	CATSSGQEGNEKLFF
TRBV6-5	CASSRGAGLDEQFF
TRBV6-2/TRBV6-3	CASSYSRGDTQYF
TRBV19	CASSLQRGGRSDTQYF
TRBV5-1	CASRIGEGTEAFF
TRBV11-2	CASSQEGETQYF
TRBV29-1	CSAWGQDEGEKLFF
TRBV9	CASSVGGGEFNSPLHF
TRBV19	CASRPLGGGFTDTQYF
TRBV2	CASSEGRGQEKLFF
TRBV13	CASSLNRGLRSPLHF
TRBV19	CASSSRRGVGTDTQYF